This T cell receptor beta chain was identified in a study of T cells in Graves' hyperthyroidism and ophthalmopathy. Study results and caveats: Among clonotypes expanded in thyroid above 0.001, most were also found in blood. A 13 V-J signature model discriminated ophthalmopathy versus stable hyperthyroidism.

Using RNA transcripts as the source, TCR beta CDR3 regions were amplified. First-round RT-PCR of the TCR CDR3 relied on the HTBI primer set. TCRdb recomputed calls from the multiplex PCR reads with MiXCR, one row per CDR3 protein. The sample contains over 500,000 distinct CDR3 sequences, around 15% of which appear only once. There are many counts of this clonotype. Its matching antigen is unknown. The clonotype comes from a woman aged 40 to 50 with Graves' hyperthyroidism. The sample comprised blood.

This chain's CDR3 is CASRSMTGIYNEQFF. The DNA for the CDR3 is TGTGCCAGCAGATCAATGACAGGGATCTACAATGAGCAGTTCTTC. The chain recombines TRBV12-3 or TRBV12-4 with TRBJ2-1; 7 bases are shared with TRBD1. V was pared by 6 bases and J by 3 bases, with 8 bases of the junction left unmatched. The CDR3 totals 15 residues.